Listed here are 10 T cell receptor beta chains from one sample, sequenced in a study of monozygotic twins with inflammatory bowel disease. TCRdb re-called the 5' RACE reads and catalogs CDR3 proteins one per entry, DNA excluded. The sample has some 440,000 distinct CDR3 sequences. Input material: blood. The receptors stem from a human donor with ulcerative colitis or Crohn's disease, or a healthy co-twin of an affected twin (not recorded which).

The chain uses TRBV7-8 and TRBJ1-6. Germline CDR1 reads SGHVS; CDR2 reads FQNEAQ. This CDR3 spans 14 amino acids. The CDR3 reads CASSSLGGVSPLYF.

CDR3 loop: CASSSGTGRNQPQHF. The genes are TRBV7-2 and TRBJ1-5; the TRBD1 assignment by TCRdb is unverifiable without DNA. The germline V gene encodes CDR1 SGHTA and CDR2 FQGNSA. The CDR3 loop spans 15 amino acids. The variable domain in full, completed from reference TRBV7-2 and TRBJ1-5, reads GAGVSQSPSNKVTEKGKDVELRCDPISGHTALYWYRQSLGQGLEFLIYFQGNSAPDKSGLPSDRFSAERTGGSVSTLTIQRTQQEDSAVYLCASSSGTGRNQPQHFGDGTRLSIL.

The rearrangement joins TRBV20-1 to TRBJ2-1. Germline V gives CDR1 DFQATT, CDR2 SNEGSKA (reference sequence). The CDR3 is 12 residues long. The CDR3 region is CSERDSYNERFF.

The chain links TRBV20-1 to TRBJ2-5. The CDR3 sequence is 12 residues long. Germline V gene data show CDR1 as DFQATT and CDR2 as SNEGSKA (reference sequence). The CDR3 is CSASDLGDTQYF.

This rearrangement joins TRBV7-9 to TRBJ1-2; TCRdb returns TRBD1, unconfirmable since there is no DNA. Germline V gene lookup returns CDR1 SEHNR and CDR2 FQNEAQ (reference sequence). The CDR3 totals 16 residues. The CDR3 reads CASSPWTGGGLGGYTF.

The J gene is TRBJ1-1, the V gene TRBV7-2. Germline V gene data show CDR1 as SGHTA and CDR2 as FQGNSA. The CDR3 spans 14 residues. The CDR3 loop is CASSLVGQASEAFF.

The genes are TRBV29-1 and TRBJ2-7; TCRdb lists TRBD1, though no DNA is available to test this call. CDR3 length equals 13 residues. Looked up from germline, CDR1 is SQVTM and CDR2 is ANQGSEA. The CDR3 spells CSVGSRGAYEQYF.

V and J are TRBV4-1 and TRBJ2-7; the D call from TCRdb, TRBD1, cannot be confirmed without DNA. Germline V CDR1 and CDR2: MGHRA, YSYEKL. CDR3 length equals 13 residues. CDR3 residues: CASSQNVGAEQYF.

V gene TRBV7-3 combines with J gene TRBJ2-2; TCRdb's D gene call, TRBD1, goes unchecked for lack of DNA. Germline V gene lookup returns CDR1 SGHTA and CDR2 FQGTGA. The CDR3 is 16 amino acids. CDR3 protein: CASSSHPGANTGELFF.

This chain uses TRBV12-3 or TRBV12-4 with TRBJ1-2. This CDR3 is built from 12 residues. Here the CDR3 reads CASVETGGGYTF.